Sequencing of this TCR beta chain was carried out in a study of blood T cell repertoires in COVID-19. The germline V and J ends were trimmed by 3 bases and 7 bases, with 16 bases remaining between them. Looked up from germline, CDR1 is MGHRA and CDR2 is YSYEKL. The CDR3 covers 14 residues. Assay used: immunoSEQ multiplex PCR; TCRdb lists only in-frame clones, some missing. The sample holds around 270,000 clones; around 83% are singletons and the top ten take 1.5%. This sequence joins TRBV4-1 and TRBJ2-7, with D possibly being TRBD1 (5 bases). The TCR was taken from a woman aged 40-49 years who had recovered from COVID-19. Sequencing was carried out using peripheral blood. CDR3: CASSHPTSGFEQYF. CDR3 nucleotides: TGCGCCAGCAGCCATCCCACCTCAGGGTTTGAGCAGTACTTC.